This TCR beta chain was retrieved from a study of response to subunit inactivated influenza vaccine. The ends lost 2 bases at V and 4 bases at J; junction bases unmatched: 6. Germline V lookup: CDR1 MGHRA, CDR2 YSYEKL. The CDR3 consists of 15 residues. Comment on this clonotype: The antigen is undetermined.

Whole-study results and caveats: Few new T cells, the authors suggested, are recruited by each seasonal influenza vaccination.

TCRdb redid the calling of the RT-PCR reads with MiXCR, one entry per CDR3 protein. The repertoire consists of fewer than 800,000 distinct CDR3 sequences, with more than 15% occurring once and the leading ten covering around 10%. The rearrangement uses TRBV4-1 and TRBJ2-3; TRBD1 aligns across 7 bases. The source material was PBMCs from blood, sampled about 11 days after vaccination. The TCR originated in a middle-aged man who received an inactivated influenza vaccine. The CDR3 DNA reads TGCGCCAGCAGCCAACAACAGGGGCCCTCAGATACGCAGTATTTT. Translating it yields CASSQQQGPSDTQYF.